The 31 T cell receptor beta chains listed next were all sequenced from one sample in a study of regulatory T cells in long-lasting Graves disease. Combining iRepertoire HTBI primers with Arm-PCR of CDR3 regions, the authors built TCR beta libraries. TCRdb independently ran MiXCR on the multiplex PCR reads; one entry per CDR3 protein. The sample comprises about 320,000 distinct CDR3 sequences, 18% of which are singletons, and approximately 35% rests with the top ten. Time point of the sample: newly diagnosed GD, antithyroid drugs for less than 3 months. RNA extracted from PBMCs served as the sequencing template. Material: peripheral blood mononuclear cells (PBMCs), obtained at new diagnosis, from a patient treated with antithyroid drugs. All receptors derive from a female donor with Graves disease.

This clonotype was seen more than once but under ten times. A much larger clone is a single base away; this may be a read error. The J gene is TRBJ1-2, the V gene TRBV29-1, with TRBD1 as a possible D gene (5 bases). The CDR3 is 12 residues long. The germline V gene encodes CDR1 SQVTM and CDR2 ANQGSEA. CDR3: CSVEGTTGGYAF. CDR3 nucleotide sequence: TGCAGCGTTGAAGGGACAACTGGTGGCTACGCCTTC.

The sample holds one count of this clonotype. With a much larger clone just one base away, this may be a read error. The conserved closing phenylalanine or tryptophan is absent in this CDR3, likely reflecting a read error. The chain uses TRBV4-3 and TRBJ2-7; unclear D gene. Germline loops: CDR1 LGHNA, CDR2 YSLEER. The V end lost 4 bases, the J end lost 6 bases, and 19 bases lay between the germline ends. The CDR3 totals 15 residues. CDR3 nucleotides: TGCGCCAGCAGCCGCGCCGGCCCCCTGACGCCCGAGCAGTACCTC. Translation gives CASSRAGPLTPEQYL.

The chain employs TRBV11-3 and TRBJ2-1; 7 bases are shared with TRBD2. The CDR3 is 22 amino acids. With 3 bases clipped from V and 0 bases from J, the junction kept 23 bases outside the gene matches. Germline V lookup: CDR1 SGHNT, CDR2 YENEEA. Written as DNA, the CDR3 is TGTGCCAGCAGCTTGGGAGTCAACCCAACAATAAGCGGGAAAAGCTCCTACAATGAGCAGTTCTTC. Encoded protein: CASSLGVNPTISGKSSYNEQFF.

This clonotype was detected ten times or more. CDR3 residues: CAISESGLDPKDEQFF. The DNA of the CDR3 is TGTGCCATCAGTGAGTCCGGACTAGACCCTAAAGATGAGCAGTTCTTC. The chain links TRBV10-3 to TRBJ2-1, with TRBD2 matching 7 bases. In germline, CDR1 is ENHRY, CDR2 SYGVKD. CDR3 length: 16 amino acids. The J segment lost 8 bases and the V segment lost 0 bases, leaving 10 bases of the junction unmatched.

This clonotype was detected ten times or more. The V and J genes are TRBV5-1 and TRBJ2-1; D might be TRBD1 (5 bases). This CDR3 comprises 14 residues. The V and J ends lost 7 bases and 3 bases respectively, with 14 bases between them. Per the germline V gene, CDR1 is SGHRS and CDR2 is YFSETQ. CDR3 residues: CASAAQGYYNEQFF. The DNA for the CDR3 is TGCGCCAGCGCGGCCCAGGGTTACTACAATGAGCAGTTCTTC.

This clonotype came up many times. The V gene is TRBV29-1, the J gene TRBJ1-1; 7 bases align to TRBD1. Germline values: CDR1 SQVTM, CDR2 ANQGSEA. With 7 bases clipped from V and 3 bases from J, the junction kept 17 bases outside the gene matches. The CDR3 sequence is 16 residues long. DNA for the CDR3: TGCAGCGGACACCCCCCGTCGACAGGGAAGGACACTGAAGCTTTCTTT. Its translation: CSGHPPSTGKDTEAFF.

This clonotype was detected only once. The chain has TRBV24-1 and TRBJ2-5, with 8 bases aligning to TRBD2. The CDR3 has 16 residues. The trim removed 0 bases at V and 4 bases at J, leaving 6 bases unmatched. Per the germline V gene, CDR1 is KGHDR and CDR2 is SFDVKD. CDR3 residues: CATSDLVAGRVETQYF. The CDR3 region has the DNA TGTGCCACCAGTGATTTGGTAGCGGGGCGGGTAGAGACCCAGTACTTC.

This clonotype appeared a few times. This chain links TRBV25-1 with TRBJ2-2; the match to TRBD1 covers 9 bases. Germline lookup yields CDR1 MGHDK and CDR2 SYGVNS. V shed 4 bases, J shed 6 bases, and the junction held 9 bases outside the gene matches. The length of the CDR3 is 16 residues. CDR3 protein: CASSGPGQGDAGELFF. DNA for the CDR3: TGTGCCAGCAGTGGACCGGGACAGGGTGACGCCGGGGAGCTGTTTTTT.

This clonotype was seen at least ten times. This chain links TRBV12-3 or TRBV12-4 with TRBJ2-5; 11 bases match TRBD2. The CDR3 spans 17 residues. V lost 4 bases and J lost 2; bases outside the gene matches: 9. The CDR3: CASSSPGTSGAQETQYF. The CDR3 DNA follows: TGTGCCAGCAGTTCCCCTGGGACTAGCGGAGCTCAAGAGACCCAGTACTTC.

The sample holds many counts of this clonotype. J is TRBJ2-3 and V is TRBV6-1, with D hard to call. V dropped 7 bases and J dropped 4 bases, with 9 bases sitting between them. Germline CDR1 is MNHNS and CDR2 is SASEGT. CDR3 size: 12 residues. The CDR3 here is CASKGLPDTQYF. The CDR3 nucleotides are TGTGCCAGCAAAGGGCTCCCAGATACGCAGTATTTT.

This clonotype was recorded many times. The CDR3 DNA reads as TGCAGTGTCACCGGGACTAGCGGGAGCGATGAGCAGTTCTTC. Its translation is CSVTGTSGSDEQFF. The chain couples TRBV20-1 to TRBJ2-1, with 14 bases aligning to TRBD2. The junction had 7 bases not matched to a gene; V was cut back by 7 bases and J by 8 bases. Germline CDR1 is DFQATT and CDR2 is SNEGSKA (reference sequence). The CDR3 runs to 14 residues.

The table lists this clonotype with many counts. The chain couples TRBV2 to TRBJ2-6; D gene uncertain. Trimming took off 9 bases at V and 4 bases at J, with 16 bases between the two ends. The CDR3 spans 15 residues. Germline V gene lookup returns CDR1 SNHLY and CDR2 FYNNEI. CDR3 DNA: TGTGCCAGTCATCCTATGCCGTGGGGGGCCAACGTCCTGACTTTC. Amino acids: CASHPMPWGANVLTF.

This clonotype has at least ten counts. The J gene is TRBJ2-7, the V gene TRBV6-1; 7 bases line up with TRBD1. V shed 0 bases, J shed 2 bases, and the junction held 4 bases outside the gene matches. The length of the CDR3 is 15 residues. The germline V gene encodes CDR1 MNHNS and CDR2 SASEGT. The CDR3 sequence is CASSEAGTAPYEQYF. DNA for the CDR3: TGTGCCAGCAGTGAAGCGGGGACAGCACCCTACGAGCAGTACTTC.

The chain is built from TRBV3-1 and TRBJ1-4; D unresolved. Trimming removed 0 bases at V and 5 bases at J, with 13 bases between. CDR1 is LGHDT and CDR2 is YNNKEL in the germline V gene (reference sequence). This CDR3 is 16 amino acids long. The CDR3 nucleotides are TGTGCCAGCAGCCAAGATAGGCCAGAGCGAAATGAAAAACTGTTTTTT. Protein sequence: CASSQDRPERNEKLFF.

This clonotype was picked up many times. The rearrangement uses TRBV9 and TRBJ2-2; D is unclear. Trimming left V 2 bases short and J 7 bases short, with 6 bases between. The CDR3 totals 12 residues. CDR1 and CDR2 (germline): SGDLS, YYNGEE. CDR3 nucleotides: TGTGCCAGCAGCGTGGGTGGCGGGGAGCTGTTTTTT. Amino acids: CASSVGGGELFF.

This clonotype was seen at least ten times. The CDR3 protein is CASTLSGANVLTF. Here the CDR3 DNA reads TGTGCCAGCACCCTCTCGGGGGCCAACGTCCTGACTTTC. The V and J genes are TRBV28 and TRBJ2-6, with D uncertain. The CDR3 length is 13 residues. Deletions cut 7 bases from V and 4 bases from J, with 8 bases between. Germline loops: CDR1 MDHEN, CDR2 SYDVKM. The whole variable domain, filled in from reference TRBV28 and TRBJ2-6, reads DVKVTQSSRYLVKRTGEKVFLECVQDMDHENMFWYRQDPGLGLRLIYFSYDVKMKEKGDIPEGYSVSREKKERFSLILESASTNQTSMYLCASTLSGANVLTFGAGSRLTVL.

This clonotype has at least ten counts. This sequence joins TRBV6-1 and TRBJ2-5; D is possibly TRBD2 (6 bases). The CDR3 consists of 14 residues. V shed 5 bases and J shed 4 bases, with 14 bases lying between them. CDR1 MNHNS and CDR2 SASEGT come from the germline V gene. CDR3 region: CASSPLGSGETQYF. In nucleotides, the CDR3 is TGTGCCAGCAGTCCCTTGGGTAGCGGAGAGACCCAGTACTTC.

This clonotype has a handful of counts. V and J are TRBV6-1 and TRBJ2-5; D unclear. Germline values: CDR1 MNHNS, CDR2 SASEGT. The V end was cut by 2 bases, the J end by 2 bases, with 9 bases between. The length of the CDR3 is 14 residues. CDR3: CASSESVAQETQYF. The CDR3 nucleotides are TGTGCCAGCAGTGAATCAGTAGCACAAGAGACCCAGTACTTC.

There are many counts of this clonotype. The rearrangement joins TRBV29-1 to TRBJ1-1; D is unclear. The CDR3 extends over 15 amino acids. CDR1 is SQVTM and CDR2 is ANQGSEA in the germline V gene. Trimming cost V 7 bases and J 5 bases, with 23 bases left between them. The CDR3 sequence is CSGYGLLGVSTEAFF. Written as DNA, the CDR3 is TGCAGCGGATACGGTTTGTTGGGAGTTTCAACTGAAGCTTTCTTT.

This clonotype was detected many times. The chain joins TRBV30 to TRBJ2-3; 8 bases match TRBD2. CDR1 and CDR2 from the germline V gene are GTSNPN and SVGIG (reference sequence). This CDR3 region has 15 residues. J was trimmed by 0 bases and V by 5 bases; bases with no gene match: 7. In DNA form, the CDR3 reads TGTGCCTGGGGGCTAGCGGGCTCTAGCACAGATACGCAGTATTTT. Translated: CAWGLAGSSTDTQYF. The whole variable domain, filled in from reference TRBV30 and TRBJ2-3, reads SQTIHQWPATLVQPVGSPLSLECTVEGTSNPNLYWYRQAAGRGLQLLFYSVGIGQISSEVPQNLSASRPQDRQFILSSKKLLLSDSGFYLCAWGLAGSSTDTQYFGPGTRLTVL.

This clonotype was seen only a few times. The V call is TRBV7-9, the J call TRBJ2-7; 7 nucleotides align to TRBD1. With V trimmed by 1 base and J by 0 bases, 24 bases remained unmatched. Germline V lookup: CDR1 SEHNR, CDR2 FQNEAQ (reference sequence). The CDR3 covers 22 residues. In nucleotides, the CDR3 is TGTGCCAGCAGCTTAGGGCAATCCTCCGGCACTCGACTGGGACAGTACTCCTACGAGCAGTACTTC. This encodes CASSLGQSSGTRLGQYSYEQYF.

This clonotype was picked up a small number of times. The genes are TRBV7-2 and TRBJ2-1; D could derive from TRBD1 or TRBD2 (5 bases each). The V end was cut by 3 bases, the J end by 7 bases, with 16 bases between. This CDR3 region has 15 residues. Germline CDR1 SGHTA, CDR2 FQGNSA. The CDR3 loop reads CASSFDSGARNEQFF. The CDR3 DNA sequence: TGTGCCAGCAGCTTTGACAGCGGAGCCAGGAATGAGCAGTTCTTC. The entire variable domain, with the rest obtained from reference TRBV7-2 and TRBJ2-1, is as follows: GAGVSQSPSNKVTEKGKDVELRCDPISGHTALYWYRQSLGQGLEFLIYFQGNSAPDKSGLPSDRFSAERTGGSVSTLTIQRTQQEDSAVYLCASSFDSGARNEQFFGPGTRLTVL.

This clonotype was seen at least ten times. The rearrangement joins TRBV30 to TRBJ2-1, with TRBD2 as a possible D gene (6 bases). The V gene's germline CDR1 is GTSNPN and CDR2 SVGIG (reference sequence). The length of the CDR3 is 10 residues. Trimming took 8 bases from V and 8 from J, leaving 10 bases between them. The CDR3 nucleotides read TGTGCCCGTGGGGGGTATGAGCAGTTCTTC. This codes for CARGGYEQFF. The entire variable domain, with the rest obtained from reference TRBV30 and TRBJ2-1, is as follows: SQTIHQWPATLVQPVGSPLSLECTVEGTSNPNLYWYRQAAGRGLQLLFYSVGIGQISSEVPQNLSASRPQDRQFILSSKKLLLSDSGFYLCARGGYEQFFGPGTRLTVL.

This clonotype was seen at least ten times. The chain has TRBV28 and TRBJ2-2; D uncertain. The V gene lost 8 bases and the J gene lost 5 bases, with 15 bases spanning the gap. The germline V gene encodes CDR1 MDHEN and CDR2 SYDVKM. CDR3 length: 14 amino acids. CDR3 DNA sequence: TGTGCCAGCCAACTTAGCCCCGCGACCGGGGAGCTGTTTTTT. This encodes CASQLSPATGELFF.

This clonotype turned up a few times. J is TRBJ2-7 and V is TRBV20-1; TRBD2 matches at 7 bases. Germline V gives CDR1 DFQATT, CDR2 SNEGSKA (reference sequence). After removal of 0 bases from V and 5 bases from J, the junction contained 7 bases not matched to a gene. The CDR3 is 14 residues long. CDR3 in amino acids: CSAREGTTLDEQYF. CDR3 bases: TGCAGTGCTAGAGAAGGGACTACCCTAGACGAGCAGTACTTC.

The CDR3 protein is CASSPWDSGNTIYF. The DNA for the CDR3 is TGTGCCAGCTCACCCTGGGACTCTGGAAACACCATATATTTT. The rearrangement joins TRBV18 to TRBJ1-3; D is ambiguous. Per germline, CDR1 KGHSH and CDR2 LQKENI. CDR3 length: 14 amino acids. Trimming took 3 bases from V and 0 from J, leaving 6 bases between them.

This clonotype came up many times. The J gene is TRBJ2-5, the V gene TRBV28; D unclear. Trimming stripped 3 bases from V and 5 bases from J, with 13 bases between. The CDR3 has 14 residues. CDR1 MDHEN and CDR2 SYDVKM come from the germline V gene. Here the CDR3 reads CASSLSALGETQYF. CDR3 DNA sequence: TGTGCCAGCAGTTTGAGCGCTCTGGGGGAGACCCAGTACTTC.

The J gene is TRBJ1-4, the V gene TRBV25-1, with 7 bases identical to TRBD1. The CDR3 extends over 15 amino acids. The V and J ends lost 5 bases and 9 bases, in that order; junction bases with no gene match: 12. Germline V gene lookup returns CDR1 MGHDK and CDR2 SYGVNS. CDR3 bases: TGTGCCAGCAGTCCACCGACAGGGAGGATCCAAAAACTGTTTTTT. Translated, it gives CASSPPTGRIQKLFF.

The sample holds a few counts of this clonotype. The chain is built from TRBV2 and TRBJ2-7; the match to TRBD2 covers 11 bases. The junction had 10 bases not matched to a gene; V was cut back by 4 bases and J by 2 bases. The CDR3 is made up of 17 amino acids. Per germline, CDR1 SNHLY and CDR2 FYNNEI. CDR3 nucleotides: TGTGCCAGCAGTGTCCGACTAGCGGGACCTGGGGCCTACGAGCAGTACTTC. Protein: CASSVRLAGPGAYEQYF.

There are a few counts of this clonotype. J is TRBJ2-7 and V is TRBV20-1, with TRBD2 matching 8 bases. The CDR3 length is 15 residues. Per the germline V gene, CDR1 is DFQATT and CDR2 is SNEGSKA (reference sequence). The V and J ends lost 4 bases and 2 bases, in that order; junction bases with no gene match: 10. This chain's CDR3 is CSAKLTSALTYEQYF. The CDR3 DNA reads TGCAGTGCTAAGCTGACTAGCGCACTTACCTACGAGCAGTACTTC.

This chain connects TRBV12-3 or TRBV12-4 to TRBJ2-1; no clear D gene. The CDR3 sequence is 15 residues long. Trimming took 1 base from V and 0 from J, leaving 7 bases between them. DNA for the CDR3: TGTGCCAGCAGTTTAGTCTCGAACTCCTACAATGAGCAGTTCTTC. The encoded protein is CASSLVSNSYNEQFF.